The rows below give T cell receptor beta chains drawn from one sample of a study of early stage breast cancer tumors. The table came from immunoSEQ multiplex PCR; TCRdb's copy has only in-frame clones and leaves some out. The sample carries thousands of clones, around 70% recorded once. Input material: breast tumor tissue. Receptor source: a person in their sixties or seventies with breast cancer. Each CDR3 is given with its conserved first and last residue.

V gene: TRBV5-4
CDR3 protein: CASSPGSGQGENTEAFF

V gene: TRBV2
CDR3 protein: CASERGSSRGTQYF

V gene: TRBV19
CDR3 protein: CASSIKPTGGRTQPQHF

V gene: TRBV4-1
CDR3 protein: CASSQARTSGSYNEQFF

V gene: TRBV9
CDR3 protein: CASSVGARRVRAALDEQFF

V gene: TRBV28
CDR3 protein: CASSFTGQETQYF

V gene: TRBV19
CDR3 protein: CASSSPEGSDVSGANVLTF

V gene: TRBV6-1
CDR3 protein: CASSEEGASIGDTQYF

V gene: TRBV7-2
CDR3 protein: CASSSQGVAFF

V gene: TRBV13
CDR3 protein: CASSFRGTVGTEAFF

V gene: TRBV9
CDR3 protein: CASNPTGVNEKLFF

V gene: TRBV7-3
CDR3 protein: CASSSPPGELFF

V gene: TRBV27
CDR3 protein: CASSSGMSNQPQHF

V gene: TRBV7-8
CDR3 protein: CASSSGIQVTYNEQFF

V gene: TRBV11-2
CDR3 protein: CASSTGTGDYEQYF

V gene: TRBV15
CDR3 protein: CATSRDRGYEQYF

V gene: TRBV5-1
CDR3 protein: CASAGGPQETQYF

V gene: TRBV28
CDR3 protein: CASSFRDNYGYTF

V gene: TRBV29-1
CDR3 protein: CSVGAGGTDTQYF

V gene: TRBV9
CDR3 protein: CASSAPTSGSYNEQFF

V gene: TRBV19
CDR3 protein: CASSTDTQYF

V gene: TRBV7-2
CDR3 protein: CASRELADQETQYF

V gene: TRBV2
CDR3 protein: CASFRDSFTDTQYF

V gene: TRBV5-1
CDR3 protein: CASSLGQGDADTQYF

V gene: TRBV11-2
CDR3 protein: CASSRSGGAVSSYNEQFF

V gene: TRBV6-5
CDR3 protein: CASSYQTGQAFF

V gene: TRBV30
CDR3 protein: CAWSVGTQGREKLFF

V gene: TRBV5-6
CDR3 protein: CASSLWGANTEAFF

V gene: TRBV6-1
CDR3 protein: CASRWTGSDGELFF

V gene: TRBV29-1
CDR3 protein: CSAGLVGSYEQYF

V gene: TRBV11-2
CDR3 protein: CASSLVAETQYF

V gene: TRBV19
CDR3 protein: CASQRGGTDTQYF

V gene: TRBV27
CDR3 protein: CASSLESWDTQYF

V gene: TRBV7-9
CDR3 protein: CASSLSPGASGYTF

V gene: TRBV7-3
CDR3 protein: CASSLLGSRQETQYF

V gene: TRBV5-4
CDR3 protein: CASSAWALAYEQYF

V gene: TRBV28
CDR3 protein: CASSFYSGQGVDYGYTF

V gene: TRBV6-1
CDR3 protein: CASTQGALNYGYTF

V gene: TRBV30
CDR3 protein: CALDMRGGRSYTF

V gene: TRBV10-3
CDR3 protein: CAISGGGNEKLFF

V gene: TRBV19
CDR3 protein: CASSVGPGELFF

V gene: TRBV28
CDR3 protein: CASSPSDYHGYTF

V gene: TRBV10-1
CDR3 protein: CASGSGESGELFF

V gene: TRBV2
CDR3 protein: CASSERASGSSEQFF